What follows is one T cell receptor beta chain and its context. Its target antigen remains unknown. Base qualities are missing; no much larger clone stands one base away. The CDR3 starts with the cysteine, ends with the phenylalanine, and has 16 residues. The only DNA kept is the CDR3, 48 bases in frame from the first base. The germline V end is reduced by 5 bases and the J end by 6 bases; junction bases left unmatched: 10. Via the germline V gene (reference sequence), CDR1 is LNHDA and CDR2 SQIVND. The donors were included in the validation cohort of approximately 130 subjects, a group kept apart from the approximately 690-subject first cohort. This sample stems from a study of cytomegalovirus exposure and HLA in healthy donors (TCRdb year 2017). Study-wide context: The 666 repertoires of the first cohort and the 95 to 150 validation repertoires were produced on the same platform, according to a later analysis. The study aimed to test whether signatures of past pathogen exposure could be identified by cataloging public T cell receptors. Along with the approximately 670-subject first cohort, a separate validation cohort of approximately 110 different subjects was used. The study combined high-throughput TCR immunosequencing, statistical association of individual TCRs with disease status, and machine learning to predict cytomegalovirus infection status.

Library preparation was by the immunoSEQ multiplex PCR assay. Per the source publication's procedure: A statistical classification framework was developed to diagnose cytomegalovirus status using the catalog of TCR beta chain sequences. TCRdb's version of the immuneACCESS table is confined to in-frame rearrangements and falls short of the full clone set. An unresolved V gene accounts for under half of the shortfall where checked; the remainder is of unknown origin. Clonal size and the V and J genes are those of that table, whereas D and trimming came from the DNA. The sample includes 80,000 to 100,000 clones, with about 90% observed a single time. Around 6% of the sample rests with the top ten. What the research found in general, with its limitations: The study listed 150 to 200 TCR beta chains as associated with cytomegalovirus. The authors suggested that the approach could potentially be generalized to other disease states and immunological phenotypes. Most TCR sequences were observed very rarely across donors, whereas some public TCRs were present in many individuals. The classifier was reported to diagnose cytomegalovirus status with high specificity and sensitivity in both the original cohort and the validation cohort. The validation cohort had no HLA typing available for a later analysis, so co-occurrence within that cohort was assessed over all 120 or so repertoires. In a later analysis, TCRs clustered in the first cohort were found to also tend to co-occur in the 120 or so validation repertoires, with around 94% of cluster scores above 0. In vitro tests confirmed that a few of the cytomegalovirus-associated TCR beta chains recognize cytomegalovirus antigens.

The V and J segments used are TRBV19 and TRBJ2-3, with 11 bases in between that match TRBD2. The receptor comes from a man aged 18 to 30 in good health and CMV-seropositive. The sample consisted of PBMCs. The nucleotide sequence is TGTGCCAGTAGTGGGATTAGCGGGGGGGCCGGGGATACGCAGTATTTT. Its amino acids are CASSGISGGAGDTQYF.